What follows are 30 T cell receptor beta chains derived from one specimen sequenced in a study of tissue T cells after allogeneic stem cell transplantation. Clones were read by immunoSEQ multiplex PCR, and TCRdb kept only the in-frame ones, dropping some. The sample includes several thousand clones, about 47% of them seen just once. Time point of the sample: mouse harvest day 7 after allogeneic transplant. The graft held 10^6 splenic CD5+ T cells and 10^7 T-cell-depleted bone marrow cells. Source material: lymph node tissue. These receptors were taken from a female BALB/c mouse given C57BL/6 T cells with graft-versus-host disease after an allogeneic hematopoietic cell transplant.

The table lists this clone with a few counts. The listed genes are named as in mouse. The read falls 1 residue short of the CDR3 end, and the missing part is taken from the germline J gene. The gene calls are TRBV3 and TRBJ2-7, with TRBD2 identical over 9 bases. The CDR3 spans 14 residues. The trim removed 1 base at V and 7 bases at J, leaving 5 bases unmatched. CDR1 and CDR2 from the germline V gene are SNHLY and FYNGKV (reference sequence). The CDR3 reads CASSLVGGRGEQYF. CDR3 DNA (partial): TGTGCCAGCAGCTTAGTGGGGGGGCGCGGGGAACAGTAC.

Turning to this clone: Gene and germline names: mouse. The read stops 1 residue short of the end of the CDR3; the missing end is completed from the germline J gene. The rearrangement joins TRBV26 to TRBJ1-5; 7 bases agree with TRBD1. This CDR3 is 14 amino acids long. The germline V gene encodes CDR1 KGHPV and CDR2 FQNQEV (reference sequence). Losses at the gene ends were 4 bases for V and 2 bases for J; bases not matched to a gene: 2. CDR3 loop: CASSPDRDNQAPLF. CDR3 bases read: TGTGCCAGCAGTCCAGACAGGGACAACCAGGCTCCGCTT.

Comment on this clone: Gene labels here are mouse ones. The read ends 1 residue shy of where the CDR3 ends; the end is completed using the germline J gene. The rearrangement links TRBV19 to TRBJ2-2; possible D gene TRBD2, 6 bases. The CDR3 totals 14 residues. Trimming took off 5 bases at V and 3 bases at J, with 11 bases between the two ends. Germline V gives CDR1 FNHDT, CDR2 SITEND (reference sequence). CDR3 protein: CASSTGLYTGQLYF. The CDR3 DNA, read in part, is TGTGCCAGCAGCACGGGACTTTACACCGGGCAGCTCTAC.

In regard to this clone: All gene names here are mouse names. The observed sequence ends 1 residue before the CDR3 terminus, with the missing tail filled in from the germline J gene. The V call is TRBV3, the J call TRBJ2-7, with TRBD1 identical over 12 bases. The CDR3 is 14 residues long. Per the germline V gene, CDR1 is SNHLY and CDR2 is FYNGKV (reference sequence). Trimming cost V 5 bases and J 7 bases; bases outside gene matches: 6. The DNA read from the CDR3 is TGTGCCAGCAGCCGAGGGACAGGGGGCTGGGAACAGTAC. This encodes CASSRGTGGWEQY. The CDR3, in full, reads CASSRGTGGWEQYF.

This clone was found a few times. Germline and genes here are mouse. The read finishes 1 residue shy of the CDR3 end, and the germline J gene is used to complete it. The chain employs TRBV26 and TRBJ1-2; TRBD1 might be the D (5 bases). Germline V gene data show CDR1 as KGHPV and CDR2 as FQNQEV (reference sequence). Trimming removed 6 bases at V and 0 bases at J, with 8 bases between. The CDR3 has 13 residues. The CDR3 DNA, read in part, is TGTGCCAGCAGCGGACACTCAAACTCCGACTACACC. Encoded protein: CASSGHSNSDYT. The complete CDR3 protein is CASSGHSNSDYTF.

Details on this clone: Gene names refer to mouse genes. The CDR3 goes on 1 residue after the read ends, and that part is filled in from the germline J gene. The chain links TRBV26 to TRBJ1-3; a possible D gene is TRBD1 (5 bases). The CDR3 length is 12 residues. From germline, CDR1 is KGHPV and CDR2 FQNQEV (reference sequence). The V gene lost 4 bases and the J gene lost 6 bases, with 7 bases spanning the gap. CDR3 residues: CASSPDKNTLYF. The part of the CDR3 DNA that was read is TGTGCCAGCAGTCCGGACAAAAATACGCTCTAT.

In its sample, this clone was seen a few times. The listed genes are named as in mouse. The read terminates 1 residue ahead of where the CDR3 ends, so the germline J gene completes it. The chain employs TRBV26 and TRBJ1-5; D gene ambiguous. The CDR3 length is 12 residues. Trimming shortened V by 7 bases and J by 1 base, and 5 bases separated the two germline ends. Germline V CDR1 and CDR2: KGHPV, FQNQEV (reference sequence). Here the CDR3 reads CASKGNNQAPLF. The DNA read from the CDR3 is TGTGCCAGCAAAGGGAACAACCAGGCTCCGCTT.

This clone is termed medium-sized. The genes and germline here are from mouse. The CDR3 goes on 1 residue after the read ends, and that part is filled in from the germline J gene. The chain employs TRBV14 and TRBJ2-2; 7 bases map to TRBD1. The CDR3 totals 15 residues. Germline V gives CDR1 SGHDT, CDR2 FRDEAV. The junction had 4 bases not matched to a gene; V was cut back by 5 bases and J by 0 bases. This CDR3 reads CASRHRGPNTGQLYF. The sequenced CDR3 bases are TGTGCCAGCAGACACAGGGGCCCAAACACCGGGCAGCTCTAC. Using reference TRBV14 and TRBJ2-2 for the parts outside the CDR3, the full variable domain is EAGVTQSPRYAVLQEGQAVSFWCDPISGHDTLYWYQQPRDQGPQLLVYFRDEAVIDNSQLPSDRFSAVRPKGTNSTLKIQSAKQGDTATYLCASRHRGPNTGQLYFGEGSKLTVL.

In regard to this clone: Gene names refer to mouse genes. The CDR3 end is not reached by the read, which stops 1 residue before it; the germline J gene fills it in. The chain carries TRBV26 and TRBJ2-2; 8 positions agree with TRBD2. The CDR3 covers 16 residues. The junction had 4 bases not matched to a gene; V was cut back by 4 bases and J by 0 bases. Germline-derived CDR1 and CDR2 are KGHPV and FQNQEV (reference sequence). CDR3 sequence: CASSPPGGPNTGQLYF. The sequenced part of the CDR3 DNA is TGTGCCAGCAGTCCCCCGGGGGGGCCAAACACCGGGCAGCTCTAC.

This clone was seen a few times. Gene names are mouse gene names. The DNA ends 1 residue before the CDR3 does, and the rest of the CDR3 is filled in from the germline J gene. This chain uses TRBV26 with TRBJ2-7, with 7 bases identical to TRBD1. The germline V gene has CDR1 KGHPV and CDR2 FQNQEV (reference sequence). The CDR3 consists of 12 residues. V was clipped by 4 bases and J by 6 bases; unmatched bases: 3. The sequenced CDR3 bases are TGTGCCAGCAGTCGTGACAGGGTTGAACAGTAC. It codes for CASSRDRVEQY. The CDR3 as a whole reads CASSRDRVEQYF.

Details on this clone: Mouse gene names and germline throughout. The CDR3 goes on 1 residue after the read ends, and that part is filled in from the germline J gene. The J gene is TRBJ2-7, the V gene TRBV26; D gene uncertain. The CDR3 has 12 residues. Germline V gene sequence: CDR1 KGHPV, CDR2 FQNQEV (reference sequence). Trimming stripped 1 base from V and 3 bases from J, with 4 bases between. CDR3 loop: CASSLWDYEQYF. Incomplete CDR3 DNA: TGTGCCAGCAGTCTGTGGGACTATGAACAGTAC.

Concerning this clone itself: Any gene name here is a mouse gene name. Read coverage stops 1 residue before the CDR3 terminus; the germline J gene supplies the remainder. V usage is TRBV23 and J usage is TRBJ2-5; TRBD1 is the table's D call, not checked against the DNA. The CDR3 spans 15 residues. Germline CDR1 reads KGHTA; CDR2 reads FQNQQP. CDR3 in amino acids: CSSSQDRGFQDTQYF. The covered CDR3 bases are TGCTCCAGCAGTCAAGACAGGGGTTTCCAAGACACCCAGTAC.

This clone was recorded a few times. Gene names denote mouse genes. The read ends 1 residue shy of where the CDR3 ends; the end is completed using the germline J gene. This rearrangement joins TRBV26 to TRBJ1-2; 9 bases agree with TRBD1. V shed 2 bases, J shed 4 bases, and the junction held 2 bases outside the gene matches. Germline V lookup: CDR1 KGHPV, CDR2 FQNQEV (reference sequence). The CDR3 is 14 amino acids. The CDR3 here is CASSLAQGASDYTF. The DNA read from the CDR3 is TGTGCCAGCAGTCTGGCACAGGGGGCCTCCGACTACACC.

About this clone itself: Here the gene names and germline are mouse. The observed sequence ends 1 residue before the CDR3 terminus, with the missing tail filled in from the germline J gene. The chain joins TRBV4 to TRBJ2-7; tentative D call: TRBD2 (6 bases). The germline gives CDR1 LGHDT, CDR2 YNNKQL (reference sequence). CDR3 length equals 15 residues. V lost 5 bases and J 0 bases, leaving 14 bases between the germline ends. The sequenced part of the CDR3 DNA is TGTGCCAGCAGCCTCACTGGGACGAGCTCCTATGAACAGTAC. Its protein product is CASSLTGTSSYEQY. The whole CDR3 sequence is CASSLTGTSSYEQYF.

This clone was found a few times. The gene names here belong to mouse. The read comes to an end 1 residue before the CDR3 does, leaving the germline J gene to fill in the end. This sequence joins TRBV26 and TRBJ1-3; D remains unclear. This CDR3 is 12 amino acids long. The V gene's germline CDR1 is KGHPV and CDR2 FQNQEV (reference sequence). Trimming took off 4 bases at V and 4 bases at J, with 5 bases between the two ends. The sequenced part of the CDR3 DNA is TGTGCCAGCAGTCCGACAGGAAATACGCTCTAT. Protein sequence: CASSPTGNTLY. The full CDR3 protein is CASSPTGNTLYF.

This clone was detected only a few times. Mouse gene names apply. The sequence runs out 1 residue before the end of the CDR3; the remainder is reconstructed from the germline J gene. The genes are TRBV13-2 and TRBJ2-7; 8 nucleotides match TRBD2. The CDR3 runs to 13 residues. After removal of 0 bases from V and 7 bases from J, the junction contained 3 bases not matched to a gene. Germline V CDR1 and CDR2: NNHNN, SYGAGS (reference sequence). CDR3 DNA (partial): TGTGCCAGCGGTGATGCAATGGGGGGGGAACAGTAC. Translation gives CASGDAMGGEQY. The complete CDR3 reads CASGDAMGGEQYF.

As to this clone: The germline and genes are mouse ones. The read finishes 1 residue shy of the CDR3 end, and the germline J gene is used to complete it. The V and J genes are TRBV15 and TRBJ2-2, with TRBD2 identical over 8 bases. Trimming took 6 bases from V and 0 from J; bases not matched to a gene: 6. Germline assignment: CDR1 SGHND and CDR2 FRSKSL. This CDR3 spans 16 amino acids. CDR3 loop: CASRHRLGPNTGQLYF. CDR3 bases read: TGTGCCAGCAGACATCGACTGGGGCCAAACACCGGGCAGCTCTAC. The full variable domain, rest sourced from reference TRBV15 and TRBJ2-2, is DAGVTQTPRHEVAEKGQTIILKCEPVSGHNDLFWYRQTKIQGLELLSYFRSKSLMEDGGAFKDRFKAEMLNSSFSTLKIQPTEPKDSAVYLCASRHRLGPNTGQLYFGEGSKLTVL.

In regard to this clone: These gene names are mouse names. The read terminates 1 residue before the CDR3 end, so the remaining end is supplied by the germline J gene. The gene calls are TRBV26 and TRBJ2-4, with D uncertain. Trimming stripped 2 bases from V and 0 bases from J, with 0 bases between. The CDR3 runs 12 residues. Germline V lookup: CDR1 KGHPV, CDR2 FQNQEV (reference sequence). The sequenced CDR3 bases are TGTGCCAGCAGTCTGAGTCAAAACACCTTGTAC. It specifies CASSLSQNTLY. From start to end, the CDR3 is CASSLSQNTLYF.

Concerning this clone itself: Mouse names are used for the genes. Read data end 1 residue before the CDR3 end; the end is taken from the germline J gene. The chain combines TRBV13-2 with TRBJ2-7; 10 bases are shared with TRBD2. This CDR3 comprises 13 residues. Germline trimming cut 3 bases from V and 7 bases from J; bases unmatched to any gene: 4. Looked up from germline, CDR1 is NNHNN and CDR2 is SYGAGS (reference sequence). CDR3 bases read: TGTGCCAGCGGTGTCGACTGGGGGGAAGAACAGTAC. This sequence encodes CASGVDWGEEQY. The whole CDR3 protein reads CASGVDWGEEQYF.

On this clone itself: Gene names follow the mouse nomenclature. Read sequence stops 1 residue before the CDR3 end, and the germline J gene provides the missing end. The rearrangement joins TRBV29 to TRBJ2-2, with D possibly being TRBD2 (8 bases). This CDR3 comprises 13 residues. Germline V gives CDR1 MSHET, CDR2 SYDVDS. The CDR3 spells CGGRGGHTGQLYF. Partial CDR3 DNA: TGTGGGGGCAGGGGGGGGCACACCGGGCAGCTCTAC.

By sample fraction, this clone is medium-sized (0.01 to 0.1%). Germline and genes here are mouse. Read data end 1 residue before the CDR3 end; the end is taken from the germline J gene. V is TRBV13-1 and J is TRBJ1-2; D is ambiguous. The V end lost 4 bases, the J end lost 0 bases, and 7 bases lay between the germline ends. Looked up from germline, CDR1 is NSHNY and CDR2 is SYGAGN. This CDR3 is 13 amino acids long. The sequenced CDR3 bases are TGTGCCAGCAGTTCAAATGCAAACTCCGACTACACC. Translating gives CASSSNANSDYT. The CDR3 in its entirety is CASSSNANSDYTF.

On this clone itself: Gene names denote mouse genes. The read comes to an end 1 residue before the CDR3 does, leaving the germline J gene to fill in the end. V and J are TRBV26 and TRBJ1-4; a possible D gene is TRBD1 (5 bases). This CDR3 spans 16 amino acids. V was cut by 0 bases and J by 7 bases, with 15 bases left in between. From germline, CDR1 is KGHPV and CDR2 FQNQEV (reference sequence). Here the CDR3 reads CASSLSTARAGERLFF. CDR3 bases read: TGTGCCAGCAGTCTGTCGACGGCCAGGGCGGGCGAAAGATTATTT.

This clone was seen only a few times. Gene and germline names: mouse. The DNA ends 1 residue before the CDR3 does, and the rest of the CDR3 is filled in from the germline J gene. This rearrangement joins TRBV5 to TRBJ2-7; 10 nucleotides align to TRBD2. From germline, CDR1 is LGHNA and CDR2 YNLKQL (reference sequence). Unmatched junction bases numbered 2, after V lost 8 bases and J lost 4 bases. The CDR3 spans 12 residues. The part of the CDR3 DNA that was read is TGTGCCAGCGGGGACTGGGGATATGAACAGTAC. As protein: CASGDWGYEQY. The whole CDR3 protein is CASGDWGYEQYF.

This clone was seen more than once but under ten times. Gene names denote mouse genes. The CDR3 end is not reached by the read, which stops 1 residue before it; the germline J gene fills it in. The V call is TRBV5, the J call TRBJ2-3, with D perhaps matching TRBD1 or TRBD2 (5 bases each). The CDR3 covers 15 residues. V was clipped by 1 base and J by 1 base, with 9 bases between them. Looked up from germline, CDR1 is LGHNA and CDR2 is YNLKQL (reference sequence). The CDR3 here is CASSQGGARAETLYF. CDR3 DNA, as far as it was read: TGTGCCAGCAGCCAAGGTGGGGCCCGTGCAGAAACGCTGTAT.

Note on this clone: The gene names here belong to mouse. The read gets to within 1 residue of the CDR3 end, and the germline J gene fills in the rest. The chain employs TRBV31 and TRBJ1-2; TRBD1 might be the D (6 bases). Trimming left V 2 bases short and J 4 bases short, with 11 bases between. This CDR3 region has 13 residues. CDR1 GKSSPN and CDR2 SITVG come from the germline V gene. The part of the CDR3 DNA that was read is TGTGCCTGGAGTGTGGGGGCTGCCTCCGACTACACC. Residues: CAWSVGAASDYT. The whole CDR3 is CAWSVGAASDYTF.

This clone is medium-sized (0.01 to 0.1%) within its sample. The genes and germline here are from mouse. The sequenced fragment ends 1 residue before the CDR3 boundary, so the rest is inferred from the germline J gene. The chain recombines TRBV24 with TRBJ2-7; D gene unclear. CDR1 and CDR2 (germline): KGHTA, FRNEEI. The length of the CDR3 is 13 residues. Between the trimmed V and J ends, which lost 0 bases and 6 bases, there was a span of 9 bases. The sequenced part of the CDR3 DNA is TGTGCCAGCAGTCTGTATATTACTTGTGAACAGTAC. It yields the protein CASSLYITCEQY. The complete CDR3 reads CASSLYITCEQYF.

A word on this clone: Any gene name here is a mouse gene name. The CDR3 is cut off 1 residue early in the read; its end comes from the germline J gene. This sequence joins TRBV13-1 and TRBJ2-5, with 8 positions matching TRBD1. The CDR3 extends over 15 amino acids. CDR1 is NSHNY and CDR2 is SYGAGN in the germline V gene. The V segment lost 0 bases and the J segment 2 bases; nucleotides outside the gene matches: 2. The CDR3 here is CASSDAGGGQDTQYF. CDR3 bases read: TGTGCCAGCAGTGATGCAGGGGGCGGCCAAGACACCCAGTAC.

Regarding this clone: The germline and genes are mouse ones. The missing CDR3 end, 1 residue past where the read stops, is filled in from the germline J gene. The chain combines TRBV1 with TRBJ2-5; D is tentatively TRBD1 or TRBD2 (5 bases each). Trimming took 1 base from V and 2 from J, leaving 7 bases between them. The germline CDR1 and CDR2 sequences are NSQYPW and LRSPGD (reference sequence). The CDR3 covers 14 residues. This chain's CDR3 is CTCSAGGSQDTQYF. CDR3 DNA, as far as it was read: TGCACCTGCAGTGCAGGGGGGTCCCAAGACACCCAGTAC. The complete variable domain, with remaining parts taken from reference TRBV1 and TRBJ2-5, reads VTLLEQNPRWRLVPRGQAVNLRCILKNSQYPWMSWYQQDLQKQLQWLFTLRSPGDKEVKSLPGADYLATRVTDTELRLQVANMSQGRTLYCTCSAGGSQDTQYFGPGTRLLVL.

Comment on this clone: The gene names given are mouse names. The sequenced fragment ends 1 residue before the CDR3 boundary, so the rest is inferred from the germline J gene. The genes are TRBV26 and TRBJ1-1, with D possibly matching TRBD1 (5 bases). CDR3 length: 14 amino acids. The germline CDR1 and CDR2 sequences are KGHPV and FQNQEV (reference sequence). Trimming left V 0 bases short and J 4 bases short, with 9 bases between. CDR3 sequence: CASSLSGEGTEVFF. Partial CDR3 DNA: TGTGCCAGCAGTCTGTCGGGGGAGGGCACAGAAGTCTTC.

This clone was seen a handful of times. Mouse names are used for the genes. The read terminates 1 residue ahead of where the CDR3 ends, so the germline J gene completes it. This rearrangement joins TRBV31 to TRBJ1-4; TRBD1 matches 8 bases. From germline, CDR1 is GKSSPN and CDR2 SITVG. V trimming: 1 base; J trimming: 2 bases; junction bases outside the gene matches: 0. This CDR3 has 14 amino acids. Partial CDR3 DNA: TGTGCCTGGAGTCGACAGGGGTCCAACGAAAGATTATTT. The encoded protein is CAWSRQGSNERLF. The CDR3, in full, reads CAWSRQGSNERLFF. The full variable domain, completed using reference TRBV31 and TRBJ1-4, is AQTIHQWPVAEIKAVGSPLSLGCTIKGKSSPNLYWYWQATGGTLQQLFYSITVGQVESVVQLNLSASRPKDDQFILSTEKLLLSHSGFYLCAWSRQGSNERLFFGHGTKLSVL.